This T cell receptor (beta chain) was sequenced for a study of T cell responses to AZD1222 COVID-19 vaccine. Profiled with immunoSEQ multiplex PCR; TCRdb holds only in-frame clones, not every one. The table shows 150,000 to 200,000 clones, with more than 85% occurring only once. Losses at the gene ends were 4 bases for V and 1 base for J; bases not matched to a gene: 13. Per the germline V gene, CDR1 is SGHKS and CDR2 is YYEKEE (reference sequence). The CDR3 contains 18 residues. Study-wide results and caveats: The peak T cell response came first, and repertoires were sampled only after it. Regions 160-218 and 743-854 dominated among vaccine-associated CD4 TCRs spanning spike.

Concerning this clone itself: The antigen is not known.

This chain uses TRBV5-5 with TRBJ1-2; TRBD1 matches at 10 bases. This specimen consisted of peripheral blood, obtained on day 0 of AZD1222 vaccination. This TCR came from an adult in good health. In DNA form, the CDR3 reads TGTGCCAGCAGCATGGGGCGGGGACAGGGGAAGGATAACTATGGCTACACCTTC. Encoded protein: CASSMGRGQGKDNYGYTF.